Listed here are 8 T cell receptor beta chains from one sample, sequenced in a study of blood T cell repertoires in COVID-19. Profiled with immunoSEQ multiplex PCR; TCRdb holds only in-frame clones, not every one. The repertoire holds hundreds of thousands of clones, with 90% to 95% as singletons. Specimen: peripheral blood. Source of these receptors: a woman aged 18-35 years who had recovered from COVID-19.

The chain employs TRBV29-1 and TRBJ1-1; TRBD1 is a possible D gene (5 bases). The germline V gene encodes CDR1 SQVTM and CDR2 ANQGSEA. Trimming removed 4 bases at V and 5 bases at J, with 14 bases between. The CDR3 is 13 amino acids. The CDR3 reads CSVADRGGTEAFF. CDR3 DNA sequence: TGCAGCGTTGCGGACCGCGGGGGAACTGAAGCTTTCTTT. The full variable domain, rest sourced from reference TRBV29-1 and TRBJ1-1, is SAVISQKPSRDICQRGTSLTIQCQVDSQVTMMFWYRQQPGQSLTLIATANQGSEATYESGFVIDKFPISRPNLTFSTLTVSNMSPEDSSIYLCSVADRGGTEAFFGQGTRLTVV.

The chain links TRBV2 to TRBJ1-5, with a tentative D call TRBD1 (5 bases). The V gene's germline CDR1 is SNHLY and CDR2 FYNNEI. Trimming stripped 7 bases from V and 4 bases from J, with 17 bases between. The CDR3 sequence is 15 residues long. In DNA form, the CDR3 reads TGTGCCAGCACCGCGGGAGGGGACTCAAATCAGCCCCAGCATTTT. It is translated as CASTAGGDSNQPQHF.

The chain is built from TRBV19 and TRBJ2-3; no firm D call. Germline V CDR1 and CDR2: LNHDA, SQIVND (reference sequence). Between the trimmed V and J ends, which lost 6 bases and 0 bases, there was a span of 4 bases. This CDR3 is 12 amino acids long. The CDR3 region has the DNA TGTGCCAGTAGGAGTAGCACAGATACGCAGTATTTT. It yields the protein CASRSSTDTQYF.

The chain couples TRBV6-5 to TRBJ1-6, with 8 nucleotides matching TRBD1. This CDR3 is 15 amino acids long. The germline V gene has CDR1 MNHEY and CDR2 SVGAGI. Trimming took 7 bases from V and 10 from J; bases not matched to a gene: 12. The CDR3 sequence is CASTRTQGAVSPLHF. The CDR3 bases are TGTGCCAGCACACGTACTCAGGGGGCGGTATCACCCCTCCACTTT.

This sequence joins TRBV13 and TRBJ2-1, with 10 bases identical to TRBD2. After removal of 4 bases from V and 15 bases from J, the junction contained 6 bases not matched to a gene. The CDR3 extends over 12 amino acids. Germline assignment: CDR1 PRHDT and CDR2 FYEKMQ (reference sequence). The CDR3 protein is CASSSLAGERFF. The CDR3 bases are TGTGCCAGCAGCTCCCTAGCGGGGGAACGGTTCTTC.

The chain links TRBV7-2 to TRBJ2-3; 9 bases map to TRBD2. The CDR3 spans 15 residues. Germline V CDR1 and CDR2: SGHTA, FQGNSA. V was pared by 5 bases and J by 6 bases, with 9 bases of the junction left unmatched. CDR3 sequence reads: CASSRGTSLADTQYF. The CDR3 region has the DNA TGTGCCAGCAGCCGTGGGACTAGCCTCGCGGATACGCAGTATTTT.

The rearrangement uses TRBV4-3 and TRBJ1-3; TRBD1 matches at 7 bases. CDR3 length equals 17 residues. In germline, CDR1 is LGHNA, CDR2 YSLEER. V shed 1 base and J 2 bases; nucleotides not matched to a gene: 8. CDR3 amino acids: CASSQGAWTGTGNTIYF. CDR3 coding DNA: TGCGCCAGCAGCCAAGGCGCCTGGACAGGAACTGGAAACACCATATATTTT.

The V call is TRBV12-5, the J call TRBJ1-5, with 7 positions matching TRBD1. Germline-derived CDR1 and CDR2 are LGHNT and FRNRAP. After removal of 0 bases from V and 2 bases from J, the junction contained 4 bases not matched to a gene. The CDR3 loop spans 16 amino acids. The CDR3 DNA sequence: TGTGCTAGTGGTTTGGTAATCAGGGGGGGCAATCAGCCCCAGCATTTT. Amino acids: CASGLVIRGGNQPQHF.